This T cell receptor beta chain was identified in a study of radiotherapy plus CTLA-4 blockade in lung cancer. Background on the study: Objective responses were seen in around 18% of patients, disease control in more than 30%.

The study treated chemo-refractory metastatic non-small-cell lung cancer patients with focal radiation plus ipilimumab CTLA-4 blockade. Assay: immunoSEQ multiplex PCR; the TCRdb copy retains only in-frame clones and omits some. This table has roughly 58,000 clones, approximately 82% appearing once. This clone was picked up one time. Its specificity is not known. Study findings and constraints: In blood, tumor-derived TCR clones expanded after radiotherapy plus ipilimumab. Reported findings show early blood T cell clone dynamics, with interferon-beta, best predicted response.

This specimen consisted of peripheral blood, obtained from a patient treated with radiotherapy plus ipilimumab. The sequence was collected from a human donor with non-small cell lung cancer whose response to radiotherapy plus ipilimumab could not be evaluated.

The CDR3 DNA is TGTGCCAGCAGCTTCATCGGGATCAATAATTCACCCCTCCACTTT. It is translated as CASSFIGINNSPLHF. The chain recombines TRBV5-6 with TRBJ1-6; D not certain. Germline loops: CDR1 SGHDT, CDR2 YYEEEE. The V end lost 2 bases, the J end lost 5 bases, and 11 bases lay between the germline ends. This CDR3 has 15 amino acids.